The rows below give T cell receptor beta chains drawn from one sample of a study of cytomegalovirus exposure and HLA in healthy donors. Sequencing was performed with immunoSEQ multiplex PCR; in TCRdb, only in-frame clones are kept and a portion is missing. The table includes about 190,000 clones, around 86% detected once. Specimen: PBMCs. The receptors here all came from a woman younger than 30 in good health and CMV-seronegative. CDR3s include the opening cysteine and the closing phenylalanine or tryptophan. The D gene is left open where the match is weak. Clone size is not always given. Where it is, it says once, few, many or a class for expanded clones.

size: NA
J: TRBJ2-5
V: TRBV7-9
D: NA
CDR3: CASSLGFTGAQETQYF
DNA: TGTGCCAGCAGCTTAGGGTTTACAGGAGCACAAGAGACCCAGTACTTC

size: NA
J: TRBJ1-1
V: TRBV5-6
D: TRBD1
CDR3: CASSSKDRLNTEAFF
DNA: TGTGCCAGCAGCTCAAAGGACAGGTTGAACACTGAAGCTTTCTTT

size: NA
J: TRBJ2-7
V: TRBV11-2
D: TRBD1
CDR3: CASRLPSGTGVDEQYF
DNA: TGTGCCAGCAGACTACCCTCCGGGACAGGGGTCGACGAGCAGTACTTC

size: NA
J: TRBJ2-1
V: TRBV27
D: TRBD1
CDR3: CASHSYRGSYNEQFF
DNA: TGTGCCAGTCACTCTTACAGGGGTTCCTACAATGAGCAGTTCTTC

size: NA
J: TRBJ2-7
V: TRBV6-1
D: NA
CDR3: CVSTRSLSYEQYF
DNA: TGTGTCAGCACCAGGTCGTTATCCTACGAGCAGTACTTC

size: NA
J: TRBJ1-3
V: TRBV18
D: TRBD1
CDR3: CASSPERQGTGNTIYF
DNA: TGTGCCAGCTCACCAGAACGACAGGGAACTGGAAACACCATATATTTT

size: NA
J: TRBJ2-7
V: TRBV2
D: NA
CDR3: CASLGVEQYF
DNA: TGTGCCAGCTTAGGGGTTGAGCAGTACTTC

size: NA
J: TRBJ1-6
V: TRBV7-6
D: NA
CDR3: CASRASRQVLGYNSPLHF
DNA: TGTGCCAGCAGAGCGTCAAGACAGGTCCTGGGGTATAATTCACCCCTCCACTTT

size: NA
J: TRBJ2-7
V: TRBV7-9
D: TRBD1
CDR3: CASRRDRVPPEQYF
DNA: TGTGCCAGCAGACGCGACAGGGTGCCGCCCGAGCAGTACTTC

size: NA
J: TRBJ2-3
V: TRBV5-4
D: TRBD2
CDR3: CASSFPTSGRREDTQYF
DNA: TGTGCCAGCAGCTTCCCGACTAGCGGGAGACGGGAAGATACGCAGTATTTT

size: NA
J: TRBJ1-5
V: TRBV4-2
D: NA
CDR3: CASSQDDQVNSNQPQHF
DNA: TGTGCCAGCAGCCAAGATGACCAGGTCAATAGCAATCAGCCCCAGCATTTT

size: NA
J: TRBJ2-7
V: TRBV5-5
D: TRBD1
CDR3: CASSLVDRVYEQYF
DNA: TGTGCCAGCAGCTTGGTGGACAGGGTGTACGAGCAGTACTTC

size: few
J: TRBJ1-1
V: TRBV4-1
D: TRBD1
CDR3: CASSQGGGGLANTEAFF
DNA: TGCGCCAGCAGCCAAGGAGGAGGGGGCTTAGCGAACACTGAAGCTTTCTTT

size: once
J: TRBJ2-7
V: TRBV6-5
D: TRBD2
CDR3: CASSYRSSGKGDEQYF
DNA: TGTGCCAGCAGTTACCGATCTAGCGGGAAAGGGGACGAGCAGTACTTC

size: NA
J: TRBJ2-3
V: TRBV14
D: NA
CDR3: CASRRGATTDTQYF
DNA: TGTGCCAGCAGACGGGGGGCGACCACAGATACGCAGTATTTT

size: NA
J: TRBJ2-7
V: TRBV14
D: NA
CDR3: CASSQWSSEQYF
DNA: TGTGCCAGCAGCCAGTGGTCTAGCGAGCAGTACTTC

size: NA
J: TRBJ1-1
V: TRBV5-1
D: NA
CDR3: CASSLAELNTEAFF
DNA: TGCGCCAGCAGCTTGGCGGAGTTGAACACTGAAGCTTTCTTT

size: NA
J: TRBJ1-2
V: TRBV6-5
D: NA
CDR3: CASSYSWQGYGYTF
DNA: TGTGCCAGCAGTTACTCCTGGCAGGGGTATGGCTACACCTTC

size: NA
J: TRBJ2-1
V: TRBV7-9
D: NA
CDR3: CASSLEPRYNEQFF
DNA: TGTGCCAGCAGCTTAGAGCCCCGCTACAATGAGCAGTTCTTC

size: NA
J: TRBJ2-7
V: TRBV27
D: TRBD1
CDR3: CASSGTGSSYEQYF
DNA: TGTGCCAGCAGTGGGACAGGGAGCTCCTACGAGCAGTACTTC

size: NA
J: TRBJ2-7
V: TRBV28
D: NA
CDR3: CASTPSSYEQYF
DNA: TGTGCCAGCACCCCGAGCTCCTACGAGCAGTACTTC

size: NA
J: TRBJ2-7
V: TRBV29-1
D: TRBD1
CDR3: CSVSAGQGASEQYF
DNA: TGCAGCGTTTCGGCGGGACAGGGGGCAAGCGAGCAGTACTTC

size: NA
J: TRBJ2-1
V: TRBV10-1
D: NA
CDR3: CASSEMGRQQFF
DNA: TGCGCCAGCAGTGAGATGGGGAGACAGCAGTTCTTC

size: NA
J: TRBJ1-4
V: TRBV6-4
D: NA
CDR3: CASRSPRTAENEKLFF
DNA: TGTGCCAGCAGAAGCCCCAGGACAGCTGAGAATGAAAAACTGTTTTTT

size: NA
J: TRBJ2-2
V: TRBV5-4
D: NA
CDR3: CASRELGSAGELFF
DNA: TGTGCCAGCAGGGAGCTCGGGTCAGCCGGGGAGCTGTTTTTT

size: NA
J: TRBJ2-1
V: TRBV5-1
D: NA
CDR3: CASSLAGEQFF
DNA: TGCGCCAGCAGCTTGGCGGGTGAGCAGTTCTTC

size: NA
J: TRBJ1-2
V: TRBV9
D: NA
CDR3: CASSIGHYYGYTF
DNA: TGTGCCAGCAGCATTGGACACTACTATGGCTACACCTTC

size: NA
J: TRBJ2-6
V: TRBV27
D: NA
CDR3: CASSYSMGAEGANVLTF
DNA: TGTGCCAGCAGTTACTCCATGGGGGCGGAAGGGGCCAACGTCCTGACTTTC

size: NA
J: TRBJ2-2
V: TRBV10-2
D: TRBD2
CDR3: CASTSTSDTGELFF
DNA: TGCGCCAGCACTTCGACTAGCGACACCGGGGAGCTGTTTTTT

size: few
J: TRBJ1-1
V: TRBV25-1
D: NA
CDR3: CASSELGVGEAFF
DNA: TGTGCCAGCAGTGAATTAGGAGTAGGTGAAGCTTTCTTT

size: NA
J: TRBJ2-5
V: TRBV27
D: NA
CDR3: CASSLSDRSQETQYF
DNA: TGTGCCAGCAGTCTCTCGGACAGATCCCAAGAGACCCAGTACTTC

size: NA
J: TRBJ2-7
V: TRBV5-1
D: TRBD2
CDR3: CASSLVGTSGPGEQYF
DNA: TGCGCCAGCAGCTTGGTCGGGACTAGCGGGCCAGGGGAGCAGTACTTC

size: few
J: TRBJ1-4
V: TRBV18
D: NA
CDR3: CASSRHPTNEKLFF
DNA: TGTGCCAGCTCACGACACCCAACTAATGAAAAACTGTTTTTT

size: NA
J: TRBJ1-1
V: TRBV18
D: NA
CDR3: CASSPTGNTEAFF
DNA: TGTGCCAGCTCACCGACAGGGAACACTGAAGCTTTCTTT

size: once
J: TRBJ2-7
V: TRBV5-1
D: TRBD1
CDR3: CASSTTTGFFYEQYF
DNA: TGCGCCAGCAGCACCACGACAGGGTTCTTTTACGAGCAGTACTTC

size: few
J: TRBJ1-1
V: TRBV5-4
D: TRBD1
CDR3: CASSGLGQGPNTEAFF
DNA: TGTGCCAGCAGCGGTTTAGGACAGGGGCCGAACACTGAAGCTTTCTTT

size: NA
J: TRBJ1-3
V: TRBV6-1
D: NA
CDR3: CASRAGPGRSIYF
DNA: TGTGCCAGCAGGGCCGGGCCGGGGAGGTCCATATATTTT

size: NA
J: TRBJ2-3
V: TRBV27
D: TRBD2
CDR3: CASRRGGRADTQYF
DNA: TGTGCCAGCAGGCGGGGCGGGAGGGCAGATACGCAGTATTTT

size: NA
J: TRBJ2-5
V: TRBV28
D: TRBD2
CDR3: CASSLGDGASGRSETQYF
DNA: TGTGCCAGCAGTTTAGGGGACGGGGCTAGCGGGAGATCAGAGACCCAGTACTTC

size: once
J: TRBJ1-6
V: TRBV7-9
D: NA
CDR3: CASSLESNSPLHF
DNA: TGTGCCAGCAGCTTAGAGAGTAATTCACCCCTCCACTTT

size: NA
J: TRBJ1-1
V: TRBV10-3
D: NA
CDR3: CAISGGTEAFF
DNA: TGTGCCATCAGTGGAGGCACTGAAGCTTTCTTT

size: NA
J: TRBJ2-7
V: TRBV6-1
D: TRBD2
CDR3: CASSAGTSGSSYEQYF
DNA: TGTGCCAGCAGTGCCGGGACTAGCGGGAGCTCCTACGAGCAGTACTTC

size: NA
J: TRBJ1-1
V: TRBV19
D: TRBD1
CDR3: CASRDRGDTEAFF
DNA: TGTGCCAGTAGGGACAGGGGAGACACTGAAGCTTTCTTT

size: NA
J: TRBJ1-5
V: TRBV27
D: TRBD1
CDR3: CASRSGTVTQIPQHF
DNA: TGTGCCAGCAGGTCCGGGACAGTCACCCAAATTCCCCAGCATTTT

size: NA
J: TRBJ2-3
V: TRBV5-1
D: NA
CDR3: CASSLSTSTDTQYF
DNA: TGCGCCAGCAGCTTGAGTACTTCCACAGATACGCAGTATTTT

size: NA
J: TRBJ2-7
V: TRBV6-1
D: NA
CDR3: CASRLQGYEQYF
DNA: TGTGCCAGCAGGTTACAGGGCTACGAGCAGTACTTC

size: NA
J: TRBJ2-1
V: TRBV28
D: TRBD1
CDR3: CASVLGDRGYNEQFF
DNA: TGTGCCAGCGTATTAGGGGACAGGGGCTACAATGAGCAGTTCTTC